The 25 T cell receptor beta chains given below trace back to one sample, sequenced in a study of molecular identifiers for immune sequencing clone quantification. TCRdb re-called the PCR reads with MiXCR, one entry per CDR3 protein. This sample has around 480,000 distinct CDR3 sequences; around 21% occur once, and the top ten carry about 0.78%. The sample consisted of naive CD8+ T cells from blood, with Jurkat cell RNA spiked in. Specified subset: FACS-sorted CD8+CD4-CCR7+CD45RA+ naive T cells. These receptors came from a human donor in good health. Some libraries in this study had Jurkat cell RNA spiked in.

The chain has TRBV20-1 and TRBJ2-2, with a weak D call TRBD2 (5 bases). V lost 3 bases and J 8 bases, leaving 7 bases between the germline ends. Germline lookup yields CDR1 DFQATT and CDR2 SNEGSKA (reference sequence). The CDR3 consists of 11 residues. DNA for the CDR3: TGCAGTGCTAGTTTAGCGGGGGAGCTGTTTTTT. Protein sequence: CSASLAGELFF.

This clonotype was counted a few times. The rearrangement uses TRBV27 and TRBJ2-3, with 8 bases that match TRBD2. With 5 bases clipped from V and 6 bases from J, the junction kept 13 bases outside the gene matches. The germline V gene has CDR1 MNHEY and CDR2 SMNVEV (reference sequence). The CDR3 covers 16 residues. The CDR3 bases are TGTGCCAGCAGTAGCGGGAGTCTTTCAGGGTACGATACGCAGTATTTT. It translates to CASSSGSLSGYDTQYF.

In its sample, this clonotype was seen once. A single base separates this from a much larger clone, so it may be a read error. The J gene is TRBJ2-5, the V gene TRBV4-1, with D perhaps matching TRBD1 (6 bases). This CDR3 has 15 amino acids. V dropped 4 bases and J dropped 4 bases, with 16 bases sitting between them. Germline CDR1 reads MGHRA; CDR2 reads YSYEKL. The CDR3 DNA follows: TGCGCCAGCAGCCCTCACCGGACAGACCGAGAGACCCAGTACTTC. Protein sequence: CASSPHRTDRETQYF.

In this sample, this clonotype turned up a few times. The chain employs TRBV12-3 or TRBV12-4 and TRBJ2-1; 12 bases map to TRBD1. The CDR3 covers 16 residues. V was pared by 5 bases and J by 9 bases, with 11 bases of the junction left unmatched. DNA of the CDR3: TGTGCCAGCAGTCCCTCTCCGGGACAGGGGGCAAGTGAGCAGTTCTTC. This translates into CASSPSPGQGASEQFF.

This clonotype occurred many times. V usage is TRBV7-9 and J usage is TRBJ2-7; 11 bases are a match to TRBD2. Germline V gene lookup returns CDR1 SEHNR and CDR2 FQNEAQ (reference sequence). The CDR3 spans 15 residues. V shed 1 base, J shed 5 bases, and the junction held 4 bases outside the gene matches. CDR3 bases: TGTGCCAGCAGCTTAGTGGGGACTAGCGGCCACGAGCAGTACTTC. Translating gives CASSLVGTSGHEQYF.

The chain links TRBV12-3 or TRBV12-4 to TRBJ1-1, with D possibly matching TRBD1 (5 bases). The CDR3 runs 13 residues. V lost 8 bases and J 3 bases, leaving 13 bases between the germline ends. The CDR3 DNA sequence: TGTGCCAGCTCAATTGGGGGGTACACTGAAGCTTTCTTT. It translates to CASSIGGYTEAFF.

This chain connects TRBV6-5 to TRBJ2-3; 7 nucleotides align to TRBD2. The CDR3 is 16 amino acids. From germline, CDR1 is MNHEY and CDR2 SVGAGI. V was clipped by 0 bases and J by 5 bases; unmatched bases: 8. In nucleotides, the CDR3 is TGTGCCAGCAGTTACTCGGGTACTCGCGGGGGAGATACGCAGTATTTT. This encodes CASSYSGTRGGDTQYF.

To note about this clonotype: This may arise from a read error, as a much more abundant clone is one base away. V and J are TRBV11-2 and TRBJ2-2; D may be TRBD2 (5 bases). There are 13 residues in the CDR3. Germline CDR1 reads SGHAT; CDR2 reads FQNNGV. The chain's CDR3 is CASRVPNTGEPFF. CDR3 coding DNA: TGTGCCAGCAGAGTTCCGAACACCGGGGAGCCGTTTTTT.

This chain joins TRBV7-3 and TRBJ2-3; D is uncertain. This CDR3 spans 17 amino acids. Trimming took 2 bases from V and 2 from J, leaving 17 bases between them. In germline, CDR1 is SGHTA, CDR2 FQGTGA. The CDR3: CASSLGSRVPATDTQYF. The CDR3 DNA reads as TGTGCCAGCAGCTTAGGGTCCCGGGTTCCGGCCACAGATACGCAGTATTTT.

A few counts support this clonotype. The rearrangement uses TRBV7-9 and TRBJ1-5; D gene uncertain. Germline CDR1 SEHNR, CDR2 FQNEAQ (reference sequence). This CDR3 is 16 amino acids long. Trimming removed 4 bases at V and 0 bases at J, with 13 bases between. Here the CDR3 reads CASSSSEGYSNQPQHF. In DNA form, the CDR3 reads TGTGCCAGCAGCTCGTCCGAAGGGTATAGCAATCAGCCCCAGCATTTT.

In this sample, this clonotype turned up many times. The V and J genes are TRBV6-6 and TRBJ2-3; D unclear. This CDR3 spans 13 amino acids. CDR1 and CDR2 (germline): MNHNY, SVGAGI (reference sequence). Trimming removed 2 bases from V and 5 bases from J, with 8 bases in between. CDR3 loop: CASSYGNKDTQYF. The CDR3 DNA follows: TGTGCCAGCAGTTACGGCAACAAAGATACGCAGTATTTT.

This clonotype was counted a few times. The chain uses TRBV20-1 and TRBJ1-6; D not certain. Germline V CDR1 and CDR2: DFQATT, SNEGSKA (reference sequence). The length of the CDR3 is 17 residues. Trimming took 2 bases from V and 0 from J, leaving 14 bases between them. CDR3 residues: CSARSGSQLSYNSPLHF. In DNA form, the CDR3 reads TGCAGTGCTAGATCGGGCAGCCAACTCTCCTATAATTCACCCCTCCACTTT.

In this sample, this clonotype turned up many times. The chain carries TRBV2 and TRBJ1-5; D unclear. The CDR3 consists of 14 residues. Germline loops: CDR1 SNHLY, CDR2 FYNNEI. Between the trimmed V and J ends, which lost 7 bases and 4 bases, there was a span of 14 bases. The CDR3 reads CASTSGLQNQPQHF. CDR3 DNA: TGTGCCAGCACAAGCGGGCTCCAAAATCAGCCCCAGCATTTT.

This clonotype has ten or more counts. This chain links TRBV4-1 with TRBJ2-1; weak D call: TRBD2 (5 bases). This CDR3 region has 14 residues. V shed 1 base and J shed 8 bases, with 12 bases lying between them. CDR1 MGHRA and CDR2 YSYEKL come from the germline V gene. The CDR3 DNA reads as TGCGCCAGCAGCCAAGTCAGGCTGAGGGATGAGCAGTTCTTC. Translating it yields CASSQVRLRDEQFF.

This clonotype was counted only a few times. V gene TRBV2 combines with J gene TRBJ2-3; a possible D gene is TRBD1 (6 bases). V lost 2 bases and J 4 bases, leaving 16 bases between the germline ends. Germline V gene lookup returns CDR1 SNHLY and CDR2 FYNNEI. CDR3 length: 16 amino acids. The CDR3 bases are TGTGCCAGCAGTGAAATGATACAGGGTTCCGCAGATACGCAGTATTTT. This codes for CASSEMIQGSADTQYF.

This clonotype was found once. A read error may explain this, as a much larger clone is one base away. The chain joins TRBV7-9 to TRBJ2-4; either TRBD1 or TRBD2 may supply D (5 bases each). CDR3 size: 13 residues. Germline assignment: CDR1 SEHNR and CDR2 FQNEAQ (reference sequence). The CDR3 here is CASTGRTKYIQYF. CDR3 DNA: TGTGCCAGTACGGGACGGACCAAATACATTCAGTACTTC.

Only a few counts were recorded for this clonotype. V gene TRBV4-1 combines with J gene TRBJ2-2; no reliable D call. This CDR3 is 14 amino acids long. Trimming took 0 bases from V and 4 from J, leaving 6 bases between them. Germline CDR1 MGHRA, CDR2 YSYEKL. CDR3 DNA: TGCGCCAGCAGCCAAGATAGCAGCACCGGGGAGCTGTTTTTT. Its protein is CASSQDSSTGELFF.

This clonotype was counted between two and nine times. The J gene is TRBJ2-7, the V gene TRBV6-2 or TRBV6-3; tentative D call: TRBD1 (5 bases). V lost 5 bases and J 3 bases, leaving 14 bases between the germline ends. Germline V CDR1 and CDR2: MNHEY, SVGEGT. The CDR3 is 14 amino acids. This CDR3 is CASSLTDMSYEQYF. The CDR3 nucleotides are TGTGCCAGCAGTCTAACGGACATGAGCTACGAGCAGTACTTC.

This clonotype was detected a few times. The chain links TRBV20-1 to TRBJ1-2; no firm D call. The CDR3 length is 14 residues. V lost 0 bases to trimming and J lost 3 bases, with 11 bases between them. The V gene's germline CDR1 is DFQATT and CDR2 SNEGSKA (reference sequence). This CDR3 reads CSARDVRVDYGYTF. The CDR3, as DNA: TGCAGTGCTAGAGATGTAAGGGTCGACTATGGCTACACCTTC.

This clonotype was seen a few times. The chain combines TRBV4-1 with TRBJ1-5; D might be TRBD1 (5 bases). The CDR3 has 15 amino acids. Germline V gene sequence: CDR1 MGHRA, CDR2 YSYEKL. V gave up 4 bases and J gave up 6 bases, with 16 bases separating them. The CDR3 loop is CASSPRGGDRQPQHF. The CDR3 DNA reads TGCGCCAGCAGCCCCCGTGGGGGGGATCGTCAGCCCCAGCATTTT.

This clonotype was counted many times. This rearrangement joins TRBV28 to TRBJ2-7; D gene unclear. The CDR3 loop spans 16 amino acids. The germline V gene encodes CDR1 MDHEN and CDR2 SYDVKM. The V and J ends lost 5 bases and 0 bases respectively, with 17 bases between them. CDR3 coding DNA: TGTGCCAGCAGTCCCGACGGCCTTACCGACTCCTACGAGCAGTACTTC. Its translation is CASSPDGLTDSYEQYF.

There are many counts of this clonotype. The gene calls are TRBV6-5 and TRBJ1-1, with D perhaps TRBD1 (5 bases). CDR3 length: 11 amino acids. Per germline, CDR1 MNHEY and CDR2 SVGAGI. The CDR3 coding sequence is TGTACCGCGGGGCTGAACACTGAAGCTTTCTTT. This sequence encodes CTAGLNTEAFF.

J is TRBJ1-6 and V is TRBV27; 8 nucleotides align to TRBD1. Germline values: CDR1 MNHEY, CDR2 SMNVEV (reference sequence). V gave up 5 bases and J gave up 5 bases; unmatched junction bases: 2. This CDR3 spans 14 amino acids. CDR3 protein: CASSRQGNNSPLHF. The CDR3, as DNA: TGTGCCAGCAGTCGACAGGGGAATAATTCACCCCTCCACTTT.

This clonotype was counted only a few times. The rearrangement joins TRBV7-8 to TRBJ2-7; the D is unclear. The germline gives CDR1 SGHVS, CDR2 FQNEAQ. This CDR3 spans 14 amino acids. V lost 2 bases, J lost 0 bases, and 8 bases lay in between. CDR3 sequence (DNA): TGTGCCAGCAGCTTACGCAGCCTCTCCTACGAGCAGTACTTC. This sequence encodes CASSLRSLSYEQYF.

This clonotype appeared a few times. This chain connects TRBV5-8 to TRBJ2-7; TRBD1 agrees at 8 bases. V lost 1 base, J lost 4 bases, and 10 bases stayed unmatched. The length of the CDR3 is 16 residues. Germline loops: CDR1 SGHTS, CDR2 YDEGEE. Here the CDR3 DNA reads TGTGCCAGCAGCTTGCAGGGGGCAGTAAGTCGGTACGAGCAGTACTTC. This sequence encodes CASSLQGAVSRYEQYF.